The source of this TCR beta chain is a study of OX40 agonist ivuxolimab in advanced cancers. Study conclusions and caveats: Some of the lowest clonal expansion was seen in partial responders at 0.1-3.0 mg/kg.

Clones were read by immunoSEQ multiplex PCR, and TCRdb kept only the in-frame ones, dropping some. The table lists some 59,000 clones, 75% to 90% of them singletons. This CDR3 has 15 residues. V lost 3 bases, J lost 0 bases, and 11 bases lay in between. Germline lookup yields CDR1 KGHSH and CDR2 LQKENI. Concerning this clone: What it binds is not known.

J is TRBJ1-2 and V is TRBV18; D not certain. The clonotype originates from an adult with an advanced solid tumor such as melanoma, head and neck, liver or kidney cancer. Here the sequenced sample was CD4+ or CD8+ T cells sorted from blood, taken in a trial of the OX40 agonist ivuxolimab. The CDR3 nucleotides are TGTGCCAGCTCACCTGACACACGAACTAACTATGGCTACACCTTC. This translates into CASSPDTRTNYGYTF.